The text below deals with one T cell receptor (beta chain). A much larger clonotype is one base distant, so this may be a read error. This entry belongs to a study of spatial heterogeneity in lung cancer. TCRdb called the 5' RACE reads again in MiXCR, with one record for every CDR3 protein. The sample gives approximately 4,800 distinct CDR3 sequences, 28% of which show up once; 42% is in the top ten. Time point of the sample: sample taken at primary tumor resection. Unsorted whole RNA samples from tumor, nontumor lung or frozen PBMC were sequenced. CDR1 is SNHLY and CDR2 is FYNNEI in the germline V gene. CDR3 size: 11 residues.

The TCR was taken from a male donor with early-stage non-small cell lung cancer. The chain couples TRBV2 to TRBJ2-2; unclear D gene. Sample: PBMCs, taken at surgery. CDR3 in DNA: TGTACCAGCAGTGTGCACGGGGAGCTGTTTTTT. Residues: CTSSVHGELFF.